The clone carrying this T cell receptor (beta chain) was seen only once. Its antigen is unidentified. This CDR3 region has 10 residues. Trimming pared 8 bases from V and 7 bases from J, leaving 5 bases between. The data were taken from a study of Graves' ophthalmopathy and Graves' hyperthyroidism. Study-wide results and caveats: Detection in blood was also observed for most expanded thyroid clonotypes above 0.001 frequency. A roughly 80% specificity and around 90% sensitivity were achieved by a 13-signature model that separated ophthalmopathy from stable hyperthyroidism.

The study amplified TCR beta CDR3 regions using RNA transcripts. Amplification began with first-round RT-PCR using HTBI primers, then second-round multiplex PCR was performed. Each CDR3 protein is one row after TCRdb ran MiXCR on the multiplex PCR reads. The sample contains fewer than 70,000 distinct CDR3 sequences, less than 55% of which appear only once. Diagnosis used clinical symptoms, serum thyroxine, TRAb, thyroid ultrasound and orbital computed tomography. The sequence was obtained from an adult woman with Graves' ophthalmopathy. The sequenced material came from peripheral blood. This chain joins TRBV12-3 or TRBV12-4 and TRBJ2-2; no clear D gene. This CDR3 reads CASRLGELFF. CDR3 nucleotide sequence: TGTGCCAGCCGTCTCGGGGAGCTGTTTTTT.